This T cell receptor beta chain came from a study of blood T cell repertoires in COVID-19. Source study methods: Estimates of nucleated cell counts were drawn from the amplification of reference gene primers. The data were produced by immunoSEQ multiplex PCR, yet TCRdb's version contains in-frame clones alone and is incomplete. That table supplies the V and J calls and clone size; D and trimming were determined from the DNA. The data show 150,000 to 200,000 clones, with more than 75% seen just once and about 9% held by the top ten. V lost 0 bases, J lost 6 bases, and 8 bases stayed unmatched. Germline V gene lookup returns CDR1 MNHNS and CDR2 SASEGT. CDR3 length: 17 amino acids.

This TCR derives from a woman in her forties or fifties with active or convalescent COVID-19. This chain uses TRBV6-1 with TRBJ1-5; 10 bases match TRBD1. Sequenced: peripheral blood. The CDR3 here is CASSEARRGQGSQPQHF. The CDR3, as DNA: TGTGCCAGCAGTGAAGCGCGCAGGGGACAGGGGAGTCAGCCCCAGCATTTT.